The clone carrying this T cell receptor (beta chain) has a count of ten or more. Antigen: not known. Trimming at V came to 5 bases and at J to 1 base, leaving 5 bases not matched to a gene. CDR1 and CDR2 from the germline V gene are MNHNS and SASEGT. The CDR3 length is 14 residues. This sample is part of a study of T cells in Graves' hyperthyroidism and ophthalmopathy. Study-level findings and limits: Blood held most thyroid clonotypes expanded above 0.001 frequency.

There were TCR beta CDR3 regions amplified from RNA transcripts. The HTBI primer set drove a first-round RT-PCR of the TCR CDR3. In TCRdb, the multiplex PCR reads were re-called with MiXCR into one record per CDR3 protein. In the table there are 300,000 to 350,000 distinct CDR3 sequences, approximately 18% of which are singletons. The V call is TRBV6-1, the J call TRBJ2-7; TRBD2 agrees at 7 bases. The sequenced sample was blood. The receptor's source is a woman in her 50s with Graves' hyperthyroidism. The CDR3 DNA reads TGTGCCAGCAGTTTGGTCGGGAGGTCCTACGAGCAGTACTTC. This codes for CASSLVGRSYEQYF.